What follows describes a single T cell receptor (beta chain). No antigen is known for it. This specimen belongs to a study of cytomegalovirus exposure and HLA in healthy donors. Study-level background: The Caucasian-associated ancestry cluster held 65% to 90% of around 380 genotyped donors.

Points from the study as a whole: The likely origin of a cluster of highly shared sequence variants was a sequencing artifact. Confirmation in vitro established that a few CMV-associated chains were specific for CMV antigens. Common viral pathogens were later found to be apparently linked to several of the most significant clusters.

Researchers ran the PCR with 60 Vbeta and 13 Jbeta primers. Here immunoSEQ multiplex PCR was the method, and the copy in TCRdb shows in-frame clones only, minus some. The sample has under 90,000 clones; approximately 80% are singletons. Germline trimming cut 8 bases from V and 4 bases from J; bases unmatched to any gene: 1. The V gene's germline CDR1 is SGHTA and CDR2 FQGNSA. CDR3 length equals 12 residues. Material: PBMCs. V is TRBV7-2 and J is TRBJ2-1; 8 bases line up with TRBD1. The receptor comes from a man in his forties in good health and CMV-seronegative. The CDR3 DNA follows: TGTGCCAGCCAGGGGGCTTACAATGAGCAGTTCTTC. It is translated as CASQGAYNEQFF. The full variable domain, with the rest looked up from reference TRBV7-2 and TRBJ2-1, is GAGVSQSPSNKVTEKGKDVELRCDPISGHTALYWYRQSLGQGLEFLIYFQGNSAPDKSGLPSDRFSAERTGGSVSTLTIQRTQQEDSAVYLCASQGAYNEQFFGPGTRLTVL.